The rows below give T cell receptor beta chains drawn from one sample of a study of blood T cell repertoires in COVID-19. TCRdb keeps only in-frame clones here, not all; method: immunoSEQ multiplex PCR. The sample records about 99,000 clones, roughly 84% being singletons. Material for sequencing was peripheral blood. These receptors were collected from a man aged 70-80 years with active or convalescent COVID-19. Both conserved end residues are part of each CDR3. The D gene is left open where the match is weak. Where a row states a size, it is once, few, many or the class of an expanded clone; other rows omit it.

V	size	J	D	DNA	CDR3
TRBV28	-	TRBJ1-2	-	TGTGCCAGCAGGCCGGGACTTAACTATGGCTACACCTTC	CASRPGLNYGYTF
TRBV6-5	-	TRBJ1-1	TRBD1	TGTGCCAGCAGTTACGGACAGGGTTCCACTGAAGCTTTCTTT	CASSYGQGSTEAFF
TRBV6-2/TRBV6-3	-	TRBJ2-1	TRBD1	TGTGCCAGCAGTAGCCGACAGGGGGCTTACGAGCAGTTCTTC	CASSSRQGAYEQFF
TRBV4-1	-	TRBJ1-1	-	TGCGCCAGCAGCTTACAGGGATTTGGCACTGAAGCTTTCTTT	CASSLQGFGTEAFF
TRBV28	-	TRBJ1-2	TRBD1	TGTGCCAGCAGTTCCCCAGGACAGGGAGGACCGGCTTACTATGGCTACACCTTC	CASSSPGQGGPAYYGYTF
TRBV12-3/TRBV12-4	-	TRBJ2-7	-	TGTGCCAGCAGACAAAACGTCCTCGAGCAGTACTTC	CASRQNVLEQYF
TRBV28	-	TRBJ1-4	TRBD1	TGTGCCAGCAGCGCACAGGGGGACCGCATTAATGAAAAACTGTTTTTT	CASSAQGDRINEKLFF
TRBV12-3/TRBV12-4	once	TRBJ2-1	-	TGTGCCAGCAGTTTGCAGGGGGAGCAGTTCTTC	CASSLQGEQFF
TRBV5-8	once	TRBJ1-2	TRBD1	TGTGCCAGCAGCCTCTGGACAGGGGCGAACTATGGCTACACCTTC	CASSLWTGANYGYTF
TRBV28	once	TRBJ2-7	-	TGTGCCAGCAGTTCCCATGCAGGGGGGAACTACGAGCAGTACTTC	CASSSHAGGNYEQYF
TRBV6-6	-	TRBJ1-1	-	TGTGCCAGCAGTTTGCAGGGTTCAGAAGCTTTCTTT	CASSLQGSEAFF
TRBV10-1	-	TRBJ1-6	-	TGCGCCAGCAGTGAGCGGGGGGCACCCTTCCCAAATAATTCACCCCTCCACTTT	CASSERGAPFPNNSPLHF
TRBV19	-	TRBJ1-5	-	TGTGCCAGTAGTATCTTGGGGGGGGGTGTGAGAAATCAGCCCCAGCATTTT	CASSILGGGVRNQPQHF
TRBV28	-	TRBJ2-1	-	TGTGCCAGCAGTTTATCCGGTATCAATGAGCAGTTCTTC	CASSLSGINEQFF
TRBV19	-	TRBJ1-5	-	TGTGCCAGTAGTATAGATGGTAGTCCACAGCCCCAGCATTTT	CASSIDGSPQPQHF
TRBV7-3	-	TRBJ1-1	-	TGTGCCAGCAGCTTAAGCAGGAACACTGAAGCTTTCTTT	CASSLSRNTEAFF
TRBV27	-	TRBJ2-2	TRBD2	TGTGCCAGCAGTGGCAGCGGGGGGGTTTTGCTGTTTTTT	CASSGSGGVLLFF
TRBV20-1	once	TRBJ2-7	-	TGCAGTGCTCGGTGGTCCTACGAGCAGTACTTC	CSARWSYEQYF
TRBV21-1	-	TRBJ1-3	-	TGTGCCAGCAGCACAGGACTGTACTCTGGAAACACCATATATTTT	CASSTGLYSGNTIYF
TRBV5-1	-	TRBJ2-7	-	TGCGCCAGCAGCTTGGCTAGTCTCTACGAGCAGTACTTC	CASSLASLYEQYF
TRBV19	-	TRBJ2-3	-	TGTGCCAGTAGTATTACCGGAGCTGGAGATACGCAGTATTTT	CASSITGAGDTQYF
TRBV5-1	-	TRBJ2-5	TRBD2	TGCGCCAGCAGCCCGTGGACTAGCGGGGGGGCGCGACACCAAGAGACCCAGTACTTC	CASSPWTSGGARHQETQYF
TRBV2	once	TRBJ1-5	TRBD1	TGTGCCAGCAGTGGGGTCGGGACAGGGTATCAGCCCCAGCATTTT	CASSGVGTGYQPQHF
TRBV3-1/TRBV3-2	-	TRBJ1-6	TRBD1	TGTGCCAGCAGCCAGGACAGGGTAAATTCACCCCTCCACTTT	CASSQDRVNSPLHF
TRBV7-3	-	TRBJ2-1	TRBD1	TGTGCCAGCAGCCCTCAGGGGGCAACGACCTACAATGAGCAGTTCTTC	CASSPQGATTYNEQFF
TRBV30	-	TRBJ2-5	-	TGTGCCTGGAGCGCCCCGGGACTTAATTCCGTGCCCCAGTACTTC	CAWSAPGLNSVPQYF
TRBV7-3	-	TRBJ2-7	TRBD2	TGTGCCAGCAGCTCTACGGGACTAGCGCCGTATTACGAGCAGTACTTC	CASSSTGLAPYYEQYF
TRBV11-2	-	TRBJ2-6	-	TGTGCCAGCAGCTTGGAACCAACCGACTTTAGGGCCAACGTCCTGACTTTC	CASSLEPTDFRANVLTF
TRBV30	-	TRBJ1-2	-	TGTGCCTGGAGTCCCCGGGACGGCGGGAAAAGCTACACCTTC	CAWSPRDGGKSYTF
TRBV5-1	-	TRBJ1-4	TRBD1	TGCGCCAGCAGCGGGGAACCGGGACAGAGTAATGAAAAACTGTTTTTT	CASSGEPGQSNEKLFF
TRBV5-1	-	TRBJ2-7	-	TGCGCCAGCAGCAATTACGTTATTGGCCAGGACACCTACGAGCAGTACTTC	CASSNYVIGQDTYEQYF
TRBV4-2	-	TRBJ1-6	TRBD1	TGTGCCAGCAGCCAAGGACAGGGGCGCTCCTATAATTCACCCCTCCACTTT	CASSQGQGRSYNSPLHF
TRBV6-5	-	TRBJ2-7	-	TGTGCCAGCTCGGGGAAAGGATTCGAGCAGTACTTC	CASSGKGFEQYF
TRBV19	-	TRBJ2-7	-	TGTGCCAGTAGTATGAAACGGTCCCTCTCCTACGAGCAGTACTTC	CASSMKRSLSYEQYF
TRBV7-2	-	TRBJ1-2	-	TGTGCCAGCAGCTTAGGTTCGTTGAGCCGCTATGGCTACACCTTC	CASSLGSLSRYGYTF
TRBV7-9	-	TRBJ1-2	-	TGTGCCAGCAGCCCGACAGGTATAGAGGGCTACACCTTC	CASSPTGIEGYTF
TRBV19	-	TRBJ1-1	-	TGTGCCAGTAAGGGAGATAACACTGAAGCTTTCTTT	CASKGDNTEAFF
TRBV30	-	TRBJ2-2	TRBD2	TGTGCCTGGAGTGTGAGAGCGGGGGGGGTCACCGGGGAGCTGTTTTTT	CAWSVRAGGVTGELFF
TRBV7-3	-	TRBJ1-1	-	TGTGCCAGCAGCTTAAACCCTAACGGGGGGCAGGTAACTGAAGCTTTCTTT	CASSLNPNGGQVTEAFF
TRBV3-1/TRBV3-2	-	TRBJ2-7	-	TGTGCCAGCAGCCCTCGAGGGTCCCTCCCCTACGAGCAGTACTTC	CASSPRGSLPYEQYF
TRBV11-2	-	TRBJ1-3	-	TGTGCCAGCAAAGGGAGCTCTGGAAACACCATATATTTT	CASKGSSGNTIYF
TRBV30	-	TRBJ2-6	TRBD1	TGTGCCTGGAGTGGGGTCTGGGGACAGATAAGCTCTGGGGCCAACGTCCTGACTTTC	CAWSGVWGQISSGANVLTF
TRBV7-9	few	TRBJ1-1	-	TGTGCCAGCAGCTTAAATGAGGGCGGGAAGGCTTTCTTT	CASSLNEGGKAFF
TRBV29-1	-	TRBJ2-7	TRBD1	TGCAGCGTGGGGGACAGGACGAGCTCCTACGAGCAGTACTTC	CSVGDRTSSYEQYF
TRBV6-5	-	TRBJ2-6	-	TGTGCCAGCAGCTCAAGAGAGGCTGGGGCCAACGTCCTGACTTTC	CASSSREAGANVLTF
TRBV7-2	once	TRBJ2-7	-	TGTGCCAGCAGCTTAGGACAGACCAGCTCCTACGAGCAGTACTTC	CASSLGQTSSYEQYF
TRBV6-6	-	TRBJ1-5	-	TGTGCCAGCAATACAGGTGATCAGCCCCAGCATTTT	CASNTGDQPQHF
TRBV28	-	TRBJ1-1	TRBD1	TGTGCCAGCAGTATACCAGGACAGGGACTGAACACTGAAGCTTTCTTT	CASSIPGQGLNTEAFF
TRBV4-2	-	TRBJ2-3	-	TGTGCCAGCAGCCCCGGGGGGCGGGGGAGCAACCAATATTATCTCACAGATACGCAGTATTTT	CASSPGGRGSNQYYLTDTQYF
TRBV6-2/TRBV6-3	-	TRBJ2-2	-	TGTGCCAGCAGTTACTCGATCGGGGTCCCTTACACCGGGGAGCTGTTTTTT	CASSYSIGVPYTGELFF
TRBV3-1/TRBV3-2	-	TRBJ2-3	-	TGTGCCAGCAGAGGTGGGCATGGCGCAGATACGCAGTATTTT	CASRGGHGADTQYF
TRBV24-1	once	TRBJ2-5	TRBD1	TGTGCCACCAGTAACCCGACAGGGCATGTGGAGACCCAGTACTTC	CATSNPTGHVETQYF
TRBV11-2	-	TRBJ1-5	-	TGTGCCAGCAGCCCCGGTGGTGGCAATCAGCCCCAGCATTTT	CASSPGGGNQPQHF
TRBV7-6	-	TRBJ2-7	TRBD1	TGTGCCAGCAGCCCCAAGACAGGGGGCAGCTACGAGCAGTACTTC	CASSPKTGGSYEQYF
TRBV5-4	-	TRBJ1-1	-	TGTGCCAGCAGTCCGAATCAGGGGAGCACTGAAGCTTTCTTT	CASSPNQGSTEAFF
TRBV28	-	TRBJ1-1	TRBD1	TGTGCCAGCAGCCCAGGGACAGGGGTTACTGAAGCTTTCTTT	CASSPGTGVTEAFF
TRBV5-1	-	TRBJ2-2	TRBD2	TGCGCCAGCAGACTAGCGGGGACCACCGGGGAGCTGTTTTTT	CASRLAGTTGELFF
TRBV3-1/TRBV3-2	-	TRBJ1-1	TRBD1	TGTGCCAGCAGCCAAGGGGGACAGGGGGTACCTGAAGCTTTCTTT	CASSQGGQGVPEAFF
TRBV5-1	-	TRBJ2-7	-	TGCGCCAACTCGCTTGGGGGGTCCAGCGACGAGCAGTACTTC	CANSLGGSSDEQYF